A single sample gave rise to the 24 T cell receptor beta chains below, sequenced in a study of vaccination and CD4 T cells after COVID-19. Their antigens are not known. Researchers used the Oncomine TCR Beta short-read assay to sequence DNA from cultured CD4+ T cells. MiXCR was run by TCRdb on the PCR reads, yielding one entry per CDR3 protein. This sample has 11,000 or so distinct CDR3 sequences; 29% occur once, and the top ten carry under 25%. This sample's treatment: roughly 11-day PBMC culture with coronavirus spike peptide pools or control peptides (ViraFEST assay). What was sequenced was cultured CD4+ T cells from blood. These receptors originate from a human donor with COVID-19.

This clonotype has a handful of counts. The gene calls are TRBV27 and TRBJ1-5, with D possibly being TRBD1 (5 bases). CDR3 length equals 12 residues. Germline CDR1 and CDR2: MNHEY and SMNVEV (reference sequence). V lost 1 base and J 9 bases, leaving 7 bases between the germline ends. Here the CDR3 reads CASSLYGGPQHF. For the CDR3, the DNA is TGTGCCAGCAGTTTATATGGGGGGCCCCAGCATTTT.

The chain is built from TRBV20-1 and TRBJ1-5; D is ambiguous. The CDR3 contains 12 residues. CDR1 is DFQATT and CDR2 is SNEGSKA in the germline V gene (reference sequence). V was trimmed by 6 bases and J by 7 bases, leaving 13 bases between them. CDR3 DNA: TGCAGTGCCGACACAAAAGGGCAGCCCCAGCATTTT. Encoded protein: CSADTKGQPQHF.

This clonotype came up a few times. V is TRBV11-2 and J is TRBJ1-1; a weak D match, TRBD1 (5 bases). The CDR3 sequence is 16 residues long. Germline V gene sequence: CDR1 SGHAT, CDR2 FQNNGV. V was clipped by 2 bases and J by 4 bases, with 17 bases between them. The CDR3 loop reads CASSLNDGVRGTEAFF. Here the CDR3 DNA reads TGTGCCAGCAGCTTAAACGATGGAGTGAGGGGCACTGAAGCTTTCTTT. Supplemented by reference TRBV11-2 and TRBJ1-1, the full variable domain reads EAGVAQSPRYKIIEKRQSVAFWCNPISGHATLYWYQQILGQGPKLLIQFQNNGVVDDSQLPKDRFSAERLKGVDSTLKIQPAKLEDSAVYLCASSLNDGVRGTEAFFGQGTRLTVV.

The CDR3 bases are TGTGCCAGCAGTGAACAGGCAGGTATGAACACTGAAGCTTTCTTT. Translated: CASSEQAGMNTEAFF. The chain couples TRBV6-1 to TRBJ1-1; no firm D call. The CDR3 extends over 15 amino acids. CDR1 MNHNS and CDR2 SASEGT come from the germline V gene. The V gene lost 2 bases and the J gene lost 0 bases, with 10 bases spanning the gap.

This clonotype came up a few times. The rearrangement uses TRBV6-1 and TRBJ2-6, with TRBD1 matching 11 bases. With 6 bases clipped from V and 0 bases from J, the junction kept 7 bases outside the gene matches. The CDR3 is made up of 18 amino acids. The germline V gene encodes CDR1 MNHNS and CDR2 SASEGT. The CDR3 loop reads CASRSPGQGDSGANVLTF. In nucleotides, the CDR3 is TGTGCCAGCAGGTCACCGGGACAGGGGGACTCTGGGGCCAACGTCCTGACTTTC.

This clonotype is medium-sized. The chain joins TRBV27 to TRBJ1-5; TRBD1 aligns across 8 bases. J was trimmed by 3 bases and V by 3 bases; bases with no gene match: 4. The CDR3 loop spans 15 amino acids. Germline assignment: CDR1 MNHEY and CDR2 SMNVEV (reference sequence). The CDR3 loop reads CASSFQGAANQPQHF. In nucleotides, the CDR3 is TGTGCCAGCAGTTTTCAGGGGGCGGCCAATCAGCCCCAGCATTTT.

This chain uses TRBV27 with TRBJ2-6; D is ambiguous. Germline V CDR1 and CDR2: MNHEY, SMNVEV (reference sequence). This CDR3 region has 15 residues. Trimming removed 2 bases at V and 4 bases at J, with 9 bases between. In DNA, the CDR3 is TGTGCCAGCAGTTTACCCACTCTGGGGGCCAACGTCCTGACTTTC. This codes for CASSLPTLGANVLTF.

This clonotype was found a few times. The chain recombines TRBV21-1 with TRBJ2-5. TRBV21-1 is a pseudogene. CDR3 length: 12 residues. CDR3 coding DNA: TGTGCCAGCACCACCTACGGGGAGACCCAGTACTTC. As protein: CASTTYGETQYF.

The V and J genes are TRBV11-2 and TRBJ2-3; D tentatively reads TRBD1 or TRBD2 (6 bases each). The CDR3 sequence is 17 residues long. Trimming removed 5 bases at V and 2 bases at J, with 20 bases between. CDR1 and CDR2 from the germline V gene are SGHAT and FQNNGV. CDR3 sequence: CASSLSGAGSYTDTQYF. The CDR3 nucleotides are TGTGCCAGCAGCCTATCGGGGGCGGGCTCGTACACAGATACGCAGTATTTT.

This clonotype came up a few times. This sequence joins TRBV10-3 and TRBJ2-1, with D maybe TRBD2 (5 bases). CDR1 ENHRY and CDR2 SYGVKD come from the germline V gene. The CDR3 spans 15 residues. Deletions cut 3 bases from V and 8 bases from J, with 17 bases between. The CDR3 nucleotides are TGTGCCATCAGTGACTTGGGAGCACCTAGGGATGAGCAGTTCTTC. Its translation is CAISDLGAPRDEQFF.

The rearrangement uses TRBV7-9 and TRBJ2-1; a possible D gene is TRBD1 (6 bases). CDR1 and CDR2 from the germline V gene are SEHNR and FQNEAQ (reference sequence). This CDR3 has 14 amino acids. Deletions cut 7 bases from V and 7 bases from J, with 17 bases between. CDR3 region: CASIEGVSENEQFF. CDR3 bases: TGTGCCAGCATCGAGGGGGTTTCGGAGAATGAGCAGTTCTTC.

This chain joins TRBV12-3 or TRBV12-4 and TRBJ2-3; D gene ambiguous. V gave up 6 bases and J gave up 0 bases, with 4 bases separating them. This CDR3 comprises 12 residues. The CDR3 is CASRLSTDTQYF. The CDR3 DNA is TGTGCCAGCAGACTCAGCACAGATACGCAGTATTTT.

This clonotype appeared a few times. The V call is TRBV7-2, the J call TRBJ2-3, with a tentative D call TRBD1 (6 bases). Trimming left V 0 bases short and J 4 bases short, with 14 bases between. Germline V CDR1 and CDR2: SGHTA, FQGNSA. The CDR3 consists of 16 residues. CDR3 bases: TGTGCCAGCAGCTTAGCGCCCAGGGGCAGGGCAGATACGCAGTATTTT. Its protein product is CASSLAPRGRADTQYF.

The genes are TRBV2 and TRBJ1-1; D perhaps matches TRBD1 (5 bases). Germline assignment: CDR1 SNHLY and CDR2 FYNNEI. This CDR3 region has 15 residues. V gave up 6 bases and J gave up 3 bases, with 17 bases separating them. The CDR3 DNA is TGTGCCAGCAGCCCGGACCTAAGGGACTACACTGAAGCTTTCTTT. Protein product: CASSPDLRDYTEAFF.

The chain couples TRBV11-2 to TRBJ1-2, with no clear D. The CDR3 sequence is 13 residues long. Germline V gives CDR1 SGHAT, CDR2 FQNNGV. V shed 5 bases and J shed 6 bases, with 13 bases lying between them. CDR3: CASSLAKGNGYTF. CDR3 sequence (DNA): TGTGCCAGCAGCCTGGCTAAGGGAAATGGCTACACCTTC.

The sample holds a few counts of this clonotype. The chain joins TRBV7-2 to TRBJ2-3, with D maybe TRBD2 (6 bases). Trimming cost V 4 bases and J 3 bases, with 17 bases left between them. Germline assignment: CDR1 SGHTA and CDR2 FQGNSA. This CDR3 has 16 amino acids. The CDR3 DNA follows: TGTGCCAGCAGCTCCCCCCCCGGAGGGGAGACAGATACGCAGTATTTT. This sequence encodes CASSSPPGGETDTQYF.

This chain joins TRBV10-1 and TRBJ1-1; perhaps TRBD1 as D (6 bases). Germline assignment: CDR1 WNHNN and CDR2 SYGVQD (reference sequence). V was cut by 4 bases and J by 0 bases, with 9 bases left in between. The CDR3 loop spans 14 amino acids. In nucleotides, the CDR3 is TGCGCCAGCAGTGTGGACAGCCTGAACACTGAAGCTTTCTTT. It encodes CASSVDSLNTEAFF.

In this sample, this clonotype turned up a few times. The rearrangement uses TRBV20-1 and TRBJ1-2; D may be TRBD1 (6 bases). The length of the CDR3 is 13 residues. The germline gives CDR1 DFQATT, CDR2 SNEGSKA (reference sequence). The ends were cut back, 3 bases at V and 4 bases at J, with 12 bases in the middle. CDR3 region: CSASADSLYGYTF. The DNA for the CDR3 is TGCAGTGCTAGCGCGGACAGTCTCTATGGCTACACCTTC.

The sample holds a few counts of this clonotype. The chain joins TRBV9 to TRBJ2-7; D possibly matches TRBD1 or TRBD2 (6 bases each). Germline-derived CDR1 and CDR2 are SGDLS and YYNGEE. The CDR3 extends over 15 amino acids. Trimming removed 0 bases at V and 3 bases at J, with 13 bases between. Written as DNA, the CDR3 is TGTGCCAGCAGCGTAGCTTACGGGGGCAGCTACGAGCAGTACTTC. Protein sequence: CASSVAYGGSYEQYF.

V gene TRBV4-3 combines with J gene TRBJ2-5, with 13 bases aligning to TRBD2. The CDR3 runs to 17 residues. Germline CDR1 is LGHNA and CDR2 is YSLEER. Unmatched junction bases numbered 5, after V lost 1 base and J lost 3 bases. The CDR3 reads CASSQGLAGGKEETQYF. CDR3 nucleotides: TGCGCCAGCAGCCAAGGACTAGCGGGGGGAAAAGAAGAGACCCAGTACTTC.

CDR3: CASSLGGTVGYTF. Written as DNA, the CDR3 is TGTGCCAGCAGCTTGGGGGGGACAGTAGGCTACACCTTC. V is TRBV7-9 and J is TRBJ1-2; 7 bases are a match to TRBD1. The CDR3 consists of 13 residues. J gave up 8 bases and V 3 bases, and 6 bases lay outside the gene matches. The germline V gene encodes CDR1 SEHNR and CDR2 FQNEAQ (reference sequence).

By sample share, this clonotype is large. The V gene is TRBV20-1, the J gene TRBJ1-3; 10 bases agree with TRBD1. Per germline, CDR1 DFQATT and CDR2 SNEGSKA (reference sequence). With 4 bases clipped from V and 6 bases from J, the junction kept 6 bases outside the gene matches. The CDR3 totals 14 residues. As DNA, the CDR3 is TGCAGTGCTACGAGGGGACAGGGGACAAACACCATATATTTT. Its translation: CSATRGQGTNTIYF.

This chain connects TRBV18 to TRBJ2-2, with unresolved D. Germline loops: CDR1 KGHSH, CDR2 LQKENI. The CDR3 has 12 residues. Deletions cut 0 bases from V and 6 bases from J, with 2 bases between. The CDR3 loop reads CASSPPSGELFF. For the CDR3, the DNA is TGTGCCAGCTCACCACCGTCCGGGGAGCTGTTTTTT.

The table lists this clonotype with a few counts. This chain links TRBV12-3 or TRBV12-4 with TRBJ2-7; TRBD2 might be the D (6 bases). The CDR3 spans 14 residues. V dropped 1 base and J dropped 1 base, with 8 bases sitting between them. This CDR3 reads CASSLDRGSYEQYF. The CDR3 nucleotides are TGTGCCAGCAGTTTAGACCGGGGGTCCTACGAGCAGTACTTC.